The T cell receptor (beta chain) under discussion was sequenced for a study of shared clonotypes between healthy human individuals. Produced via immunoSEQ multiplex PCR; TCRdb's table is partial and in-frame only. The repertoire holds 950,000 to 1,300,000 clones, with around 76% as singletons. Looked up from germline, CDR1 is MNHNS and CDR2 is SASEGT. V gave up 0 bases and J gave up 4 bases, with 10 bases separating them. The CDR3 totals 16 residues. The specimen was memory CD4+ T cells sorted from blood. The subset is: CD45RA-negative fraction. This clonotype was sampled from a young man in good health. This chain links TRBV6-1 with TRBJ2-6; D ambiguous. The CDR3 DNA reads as TGTGCCAGCAGTGAAGCGACGGGTGCCGGGGCCAACGTCCTGACTTTC. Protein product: CASSEATGAGANVLTF.